Following are 22 T cell receptor beta chains from one sample sequenced in a study of T cell repertoires in cytomegalovirus infection. Antigens of these TCRs are unknown. TCRdb analysed the reads with MiXCR anew, one entry per CDR3 protein. Of about 900,000 distinct CDR3 sequences in the sample, 30% to 40% are singletons; the top ten hold around 15%. The sample consisted of cultured CD8+ T cells from PBMCs, taken from culture after CMV antigen stimulation. These receptors were obtained from a human donor in good health (CMV status not recorded). Some clones in this sample may be carry-over from other donors' samples.

The CDR3, as DNA: TGTGCCAGCAGTTACTTGCGGGGAGATACGCAGTATTTT. Its translation is CASSYLRGDTQYF. V and J are TRBV6-6 and TRBJ2-3; tentatively, D is TRBD2 (6 bases). The CDR3 is 13 residues long. Germline assignment: CDR1 MNHNY and CDR2 SVGAGI (reference sequence). Trimming took off 1 base at V and 5 bases at J, with 7 bases between the two ends.

This clonotype was observed a few times. The V call is TRBV9, the J call TRBJ2-6; D unclear. CDR1 is SGDLS and CDR2 is YYNGEE in the germline V gene. Trimming pared 2 bases from V and 3 bases from J, leaving 18 bases between. The CDR3 is 18 amino acids. DNA for the CDR3: TGTGCCAGCAGCGTGCCGGGCCCCCTCTCTAGTGGGGCCAACGTCCTGACTTTC. As protein: CASSVPGPLSSGANVLTF.

This clonotype occurred many times. The chain couples TRBV25-1 to TRBJ2-1; D ambiguous. The CDR3 is made up of 14 amino acids. Trimming shortened V by 0 bases and J by 8 bases, and 11 bases separated the two germline ends. Germline lookup yields CDR1 MGHDK and CDR2 SYGVNS. This CDR3 is CASSEYYGRHEQFF. Here the CDR3 DNA reads TGTGCCAGCAGTGAATATTACGGGCGTCATGAGCAGTTCTTC.

This chain uses TRBV15 with TRBJ2-5; TRBD1 matches at 10 bases. The V gene's germline CDR1 is LNHNV and CDR2 YYDKDF (reference sequence). J lost 1 base, V lost 6 bases, and 5 bases had no gene match. CDR3 size: 15 residues. The CDR3 is CATRSGTGAQETQYF. CDR3 sequence (DNA): TGTGCCACCAGAAGCGGGACAGGGGCCCAAGAGACCCAGTACTTC. Variable domain in full (rest from reference TRBV15 and TRBJ2-5): DAMVIQNPRYQVTQFGKPVTLSCSQTLNHNVMYWYQQKSSQAPKLLFHYYDKDFNNEADTPDNFQSRRPNTSFCFLDIRSPGLGDTAMYLCATRSGTGAQETQYFGPGTRLLVL.

This clonotype has only a few counts. The chain combines TRBV29-1 with TRBJ2-2; 9 positions match TRBD1. V was clipped by 6 bases and J by 4 bases; unmatched bases: 3. Germline CDR1 is SQVTM and CDR2 is ANQGSEA. The CDR3 sequence is 13 residues long. The CDR3 coding sequence is TGCAGCGTACAGGGGGCGGGCACCGGGGAGCTGTTTTTT. It yields the protein CSVQGAGTGELFF.

On this clonotype: The CDR3 does not end in the conserved phenylalanine or tryptophan, so this is likely a read error. No DNA is shown, since the ends of the CDR3 on it are uncertain; the CDR3 is the one TCRdb lists. This rearrangement joins TRBV7-9 to TRBJ1-4. The length of the CDR3 is 9 amino acids, counting both ends. Germline V gives CDR1 SEHNR, CDR2 FQNEAQ (reference sequence). This CDR3 is CASSSRYRL.

The chain carries TRBV7-3 and TRBJ2-7; no firm D call. Trimming shortened V by 5 bases and J by 7 bases, and 18 bases separated the two germline ends. Germline V lookup: CDR1 SGHTA, CDR2 FQGTGA. The CDR3 totals 14 residues. As DNA, the CDR3 is TGTGCCAGCAGCCAACCACACCGGCCGGAGGAGCAGTACGTC. Amino acids: CASSQPHRPEEQYV.

This clonotype was seen a few times. The CDR3 spells CASSQVSGQSYEQYF. CDR3 bases: TGCGCCAGCAGCCAGGTCTCGGGACAGTCCTACGAGCAGTACTTC. J is TRBJ2-7 and V is TRBV4-1; the match to TRBD1 covers 7 bases. Unmatched junction bases numbered 6, after V lost 3 bases and J lost 1 base. CDR1 is MGHRA and CDR2 is YSYEKL in the germline V gene. CDR3 length: 15 amino acids.

This clonotype was seen a handful of times. The DNA of the CDR3 is TGTGCCAGCAGCCGCCTTTCCCAGTCTGGAAACACCATATATTTT. Amino acids: CASSRLSQSGNTIYF. J is TRBJ1-3 and V is TRBV14; no definite D call. The V end lost 4 bases, the J end lost 1 base, and 11 bases lay between the germline ends. In germline, CDR1 is SGHDN, CDR2 FVKESK. This CDR3 region has 15 residues.

This clonotype was recorded a few times. This rearrangement joins TRBV10-3 to TRBJ2-3, with unresolved D. V was shortened by 2 bases and J by 0 bases, with 3 bases between the two germline ends. The germline V gene encodes CDR1 ENHRY and CDR2 SYGVKD. The CDR3 extends over 13 amino acids. The CDR3 reads CAISETSTDTQYF. The DNA of the CDR3 is TGTGCCATCAGTGAGACTAGCACAGATACGCAGTATTTT.

This sequence joins TRBV6-2 or TRBV6-3 and TRBJ2-3, with D hard to call. The CDR3 totals 14 residues. Germline loops: CDR1 MNHEY, CDR2 SVGEGT. V was trimmed by 5 bases and J by 4 bases, leaving 13 bases between them. The DNA for the CDR3 is TGTGCCAGCAGTCCGGTCTCGGTAGCAGATACGCAGTATTTT. Translating gives CASSPVSVADTQYF.

This chain connects TRBV7-6 to TRBJ1-1, with D maybe TRBD1 (6 bases). Trimming cost V 1 base and J 6 bases, with 24 bases left between them. Germline V gives CDR1 SGHVS, CDR2 FNYEAQ. The CDR3 has 18 residues. The chain's CDR3 is CASSLVRYRDPVGAEAFF. The CDR3 DNA is TGTGCCAGCAGCTTAGTACGTTACAGGGACCCGGTCGGGGCTGAAGCTTTCTTT.

This clonotype occurred a few times. The chain employs TRBV7-9 and TRBJ1-1; 9 nucleotides line up with TRBD1. The junction had 7 bases not matched to a gene; V was cut back by 3 bases and J by 5 bases. Germline CDR1 and CDR2: SEHNR and FQNEAQ (reference sequence). The CDR3 has 15 residues. This CDR3 is CASSLGDRDATEAFF. For the CDR3, the DNA is TGTGCCAGCAGCTTGGGGGACAGGGACGCGACTGAAGCTTTCTTT. Variable domain in full (rest from reference TRBV7-9 and TRBJ1-1): DTGVSQNPRHKITKRGQNVTFRCDPISEHNRLYWYRQTLGQGPEFLTYFQNEAQLEKSRLLSDRFSAERPKGSFSTLEIQRTEQGDSAMYLCASSLGDRDATEAFFGQGTRLTVV.

This clonotype was found many times. The J gene is TRBJ2-4, the V gene TRBV7-2; 12 positions agree with TRBD1. V was pared by 0 bases and J by 1 base, with 13 bases of the junction left unmatched. Germline CDR1 reads SGHTA; CDR2 reads FQGNSA. CDR3 length: 21 amino acids. The CDR3 here is CASSLAPNLGQGAPAKNIQYF. The DNA of the CDR3 is TGTGCCAGCAGCTTAGCGCCCAACTTGGGACAGGGGGCGCCGGCCAAAAACATTCAGTACTTC.

This clonotype was detected a few times. The CDR3 bases are TGTGCCAGCAGCCACCGGGACAGGGCCAGGACTGAAGCTTTCTTT. Translated: CASSHRDRARTEAFF. The chain employs TRBV7-9 and TRBJ1-1; 9 bases agree with TRBD1. The trim removed 5 bases at V and 5 bases at J, leaving 9 bases unmatched. Germline-derived CDR1 and CDR2 are SEHNR and FQNEAQ (reference sequence). The CDR3 length is 15 residues.

The V and J genes are TRBV3-1 and TRBJ1-5; no clear D. V was shortened by 4 bases and J by 3 bases, with 16 bases between the two germline ends. Germline CDR1 reads LGHDT; CDR2 reads YNNKEL (reference sequence). This CDR3 has 16 residues. The CDR3 here is CASSRNPRPYNQPQHF. In nucleotides, the CDR3 is TGTGCCAGCAGCCGCAATCCGCGGCCGTACAATCAGCCCCAGCATTTT. The variable domain in full, completed from reference TRBV3-1 and TRBJ1-5, reads DTAVSQTPKYLVTQMGNDKSIKCEQNLGHDTMYWYKQDSKKFLKIMFSYNNKELIINETVPNRFSPKSPDKAHLNLHINSLELGDSAVYFCASSRNPRPYNQPQHFGDGTRLSIL.

The J gene is TRBJ2-7, the V gene TRBV15; D remains unclear. The germline V gene encodes CDR1 LNHNV and CDR2 YYDKDF (reference sequence). Trimming left V 0 bases short and J 6 bases short, with 21 bases between. This CDR3 contains 17 residues. This CDR3 reads CATSRESVGTFIGEQYF. The CDR3 bases are TGTGCCACCAGCAGAGAGTCGGTGGGAACGTTTATTGGCGAGCAGTACTTC.

This clonotype was seen only a few times. The rearrangement joins TRBV12-5 to TRBJ1-5, with D tentatively TRBD1 (5 bases). Trimming removed 2 bases at V and 3 bases at J, with 11 bases between. This CDR3 is 15 amino acids long. The germline V gene has CDR1 LGHNT and CDR2 FRNRAP. The CDR3 region is CASGLSGVNNQPQHF. The CDR3 DNA is TGTGCTAGTGGTTTGTCGGGGGTCAACAATCAGCCCCAGCATTTT.

Worth noting for this clonotype: A much larger clone sits a single nucleotide away, making a read error possible. The CDR3 end shows no conserved phenylalanine or tryptophan, and so a read error is likely. The V and J genes are TRBV7-4 and TRBJ1-2; D is possibly TRBD1 (5 bases). Germline loops: CDR1 SGHVT, CDR2 SQSDAQ. This CDR3 region has 18 residues. Trimming shortened V by 5 bases and J by 8 bases, and 30 bases separated the two germline ends. The CDR3 region has the DNA TGTGCCAGCAGCCACGGCGTGGGGCGGTGGGCCCGAGGGGAAGGCTACACCTCC. Translation: CASSHGVGRWARGEGYTS.

Comments on this clonotype: A single base separates this from a much larger clone, so it may be a read error. The rearrangement joins TRBV6-1 to TRBJ1-2; 9 bases are a match to TRBD1. From germline, CDR1 is MNHNS and CDR2 SASEGT. The trim removed 7 bases at V and 3 bases at J, leaving 18 bases unmatched. The CDR3 spans 18 residues. CDR3 in amino acids: CASNDAGTGFFHDYGYTF. CDR3 in DNA: TGTGCCAGCAATGACGCCGGGACAGGGTTTTTCCATGACTATGGCTACACCTTC.

This clonotype turned up a few times. This chain uses TRBV19 with TRBJ2-7; TRBD2 agrees at 12 bases. Germline V CDR1 and CDR2: LNHDA, SQIVND (reference sequence). J gave up 0 bases and V 5 bases, and 5 bases lay outside the gene matches. The CDR3 length is 16 residues. This CDR3 reads CASSPGLAGNSYEQYF. CDR3 coding DNA: TGTGCCAGTAGTCCAGGACTAGCGGGGAACTCCTACGAGCAGTACTTC.

There are many counts of this clonotype. This sequence joins TRBV7-3 and TRBJ2-6; 10 nucleotides line up with TRBD1. V shed 2 bases, J shed 0 bases, and the junction held 7 bases outside the gene matches. Germline V gene sequence: CDR1 SGHTA, CDR2 FQGTGA. The CDR3 has 19 amino acids. This CDR3 is CASSLLGQGHYSGANVLTF. For the CDR3, the DNA is TGTGCCAGCAGCTTATTGGGACAGGGGCACTACTCTGGGGCCAACGTCCTGACTTTC.